The 17 T cell receptor beta chains below all came from one sample that was sequenced in a study of OX40 agonist ivuxolimab in advanced cancers. Profiling relied on immunoSEQ multiplex PCR, and the TCRdb table lists in-frame clones only, not all of them. The repertoire holds approximately 90,000 clones, with roughly 91% as singletons. The material sequenced was CD4+ or CD8+ T cells sorted from blood, taken in a trial of the OX40 agonist ivuxolimab. These receptors were taken from an adult with an advanced solid tumor such as melanoma, head and neck, liver or kidney cancer.

The V call is TRBV30, the J call TRBJ2-2; D unresolved. Germline V CDR1 and CDR2: GTSNPN, SVGIG (reference sequence). Trimming pared 5 bases from V and 3 bases from J, leaving 7 bases between. This CDR3 has 12 residues. The CDR3 here is CAWGFHTGELFF. The CDR3 DNA is TGTGCCTGGGGGTTCCACACCGGGGAGCTGTTTTTT.

V is TRBV5-4 and J is TRBJ2-7, with TRBD1 matching over 9 bases. Trimming removed 2 bases from V and 2 bases from J; junction bases left unmatched: 5. The CDR3 is 15 amino acids. Germline V gene data show CDR1 as SGHNT and CDR2 as YYREEE (reference sequence). The CDR3 nucleotides are TGTGCCAGCAGCTTCGGGACAGGGATGACCTACGAGCAGTACTTC. Its protein product is CASSFGTGMTYEQYF.

The chain links TRBV5-6 to TRBJ1-5, with D possibly matching TRBD1 (6 bases). Germline V gives CDR1 SGHDT, CDR2 YYEEEE. The CDR3 runs to 14 residues. The ends were cut back, 4 bases at V and 6 bases at J, with 14 bases in the middle. CDR3 DNA sequence: TGTGCCAGCAGCCGTCACGGGGGGCCTCAGCCCCAGCATTTT. It translates to CASSRHGGPQPQHF.

This chain links TRBV19 with TRBJ1-5; D perhaps matches TRBD1 (6 bases). V lost 5 bases to trimming and J lost 7 bases, with 15 bases between them. Germline lookup yields CDR1 LNHDA and CDR2 SQIVND (reference sequence). The CDR3 is made up of 14 amino acids. The CDR3 coding sequence is TGTGCCAGTAGTCGCAAGGGGGTCGACCAGCCCCAGCATTTT. As protein: CASSRKGVDQPQHF.

The chain recombines TRBV6-5 with TRBJ2-7; D uncertain. The CDR3 totals 11 residues. Trimming took 7 bases from V and 4 from J, leaving 8 bases between them. Germline V lookup: CDR1 MNHEY, CDR2 SVGAGI. The CDR3 region is CASTKGYEQYF. Here the CDR3 DNA reads TGTGCCAGCACCAAGGGTTACGAGCAGTACTTC.

The chain is built from TRBV5-5 and TRBJ2-5; 7 bases map to TRBD2. The CDR3 has 15 residues. V shed 4 bases and J 5 bases; nucleotides not matched to a gene: 11. CDR1 is SGHKS and CDR2 is YYEKEE in the germline V gene (reference sequence). CDR3 nucleotides: TGTGCCAGCAGCCCTTTGGGGGGGTCGCAGGAGACCCAGTACTTC. Translating gives CASSPLGGSQETQYF.

The chain carries TRBV29-1 and TRBJ2-7, with a tentative D call TRBD1 (5 bases). V lost 4 bases to trimming and J lost 6 bases, with 22 bases between them. This CDR3 has 15 residues. The germline gives CDR1 SQVTM, CDR2 ANQGSEA. CDR3 DNA: TGCAGCGTTGTTGGTAGGGGTAGAGGTCTAAGCGAGCAGTACTTC. This translates into CSVVGRGRGLSEQYF.

The CDR3 DNA follows: TGTGCCAGCAGCCAAGATCTATCTGTTACAGGGGGCGCTGGCTACACCTTC. Translating gives CASSQDLSVTGGAGYTF. V gene TRBV4-2 combines with J gene TRBJ1-2, with 9 bases fitting TRBD1. The V gene's germline CDR1 is LGHNA and CDR2 YNFKEQ. The CDR3 totals 17 residues. V dropped 0 bases and J dropped 7; count of bases not matched to a gene: 12.

Of note for this clone: A junction end diverges from the germline sequence, so it may reflect a read error. DNA of the CDR3: TGTGCCGGCAGTGAAAGGCCCCCGGGACAGGGGTGGAACATTCAGTACTTC. Translating gives CAGSERPPGQGWNIQYF. V and J are TRBV6-1 and TRBJ2-4; 10 positions agree with TRBD1. CDR1 and CDR2 (germline): MNHNS, SASEGT. The CDR3 is made up of 17 amino acids.

V usage is TRBV28 and J usage is TRBJ2-1, with D tentatively TRBD2 (5 bases). V was clipped by 2 bases and J by 9 bases, with 11 bases between them. This CDR3 comprises 13 residues. Germline assignment: CDR1 MDHEN and CDR2 SYDVKM. The CDR3 DNA sequence: TGTGCCAGCAGTTTAGGAGCGGCGGGTGAGCAGTTCTTC. Translation gives CASSLGAAGEQFF.

The chain carries TRBV9 and TRBJ2-4; D possibly corresponds to TRBD1 (6 bases). Germline assignment: CDR1 SGDLS and CDR2 YYNGEE. V was shortened by 0 bases and J by 5 bases, with 12 bases between the two germline ends. The CDR3 loop spans 15 amino acids. CDR3 nucleotide sequence: TGTGCCAGCAGCGTAGGGGCCACAGGGCAAAACATTCAGTACTTC. Protein product: CASSVGATGQNIQYF.

The J gene is TRBJ2-7, the V gene TRBV7-2; D possibly corresponds to TRBD1 (6 bases). Germline CDR1 reads SGHTA; CDR2 reads FQGNSA. The CDR3 is 14 residues long. V was trimmed by 3 bases and J by 11 bases, leaving 20 bases between them. CDR3 loop: CASSLYWTSSGEYF. CDR3 in DNA: TGTGCCAGCAGCTTGTACTGGACCTCCTCAGGGGAGTACTTC. The full variable domain, rest sourced from reference TRBV7-2 and TRBJ2-7, is GAGVSQSPSNKVTEKGKDVELRCDPISGHTALYWYRQSLGQGLEFLIYFQGNSAPDKSGLPSDRFSAERTGGSVSTLTIQRTQQEDSAVYLCASSLYWTSSGEYFGPGTRLTVT.

V usage is TRBV19 and J usage is TRBJ1-1, with a weak D call TRBD1 (5 bases). CDR1 and CDR2 from the germline V gene are LNHDA and SQIVND (reference sequence). This CDR3 has 14 amino acids. Trimming left V 5 bases short and J 1 base short, with 11 bases between. For the CDR3, the DNA is TGTGCCAGTAGTCCGGGACGGGGGAACACTGAAGCTTTCTTT. This encodes CASSPGRGNTEAFF.

This chain joins TRBV5-4 and TRBJ2-2; D gene uncertain. From germline, CDR1 is SGHNT and CDR2 YYREEE (reference sequence). The CDR3 is 14 amino acids. Trimming cost V 1 base and J 6 bases, with 10 bases left between them. CDR3 nucleotides: TGTGCCAGCAGCTTGAAATCATCGGCCGGGGAGCTGTTTTTT. Translating gives CASSLKSSAGELFF.

CDR3 loop: CASSLARTDQETQYF. DNA of the CDR3: TGTGCCAGCAGCTTAGCCCGGACAGACCAAGAGACCCAGTACTTC. The chain recombines TRBV7-2 with TRBJ2-5, with D possibly TRBD1 on 6 matching bases. This CDR3 region has 15 residues. Germline CDR1 SGHTA, CDR2 FQGNSA. V was shortened by 0 bases and J by 0 bases, with 8 bases between the two germline ends.

The chain uses TRBV20-1 and TRBJ1-2; a weak D match, TRBD1 (5 bases). The CDR3 covers 11 residues. V lost 1 base to trimming and J lost 13 bases, with 13 bases between them. Germline V gene lookup returns CDR1 DFQATT and CDR2 SNEGSKA (reference sequence). CDR3 nucleotide sequence: TGCAGTGCTAGAGTAATGTGGGGGGGCACCTTC. The encoded protein is CSARVMWGGTF.

CDR3 protein: CASSQGQAPGELFF. CDR3 nucleotide sequence: TGTGCCAGCAGCCAGGGACAGGCCCCCGGGGAGCTGTTTTTT. This chain uses TRBV28 with TRBJ2-2, with TRBD1 matching over 8 bases. CDR1 MDHEN and CDR2 SYDVKM come from the germline V gene. J gave up 6 bases and V 6 bases, and 6 bases lay outside the gene matches. This CDR3 comprises 14 residues. The complete variable domain, with remaining parts taken from reference TRBV28 and TRBJ2-2, reads DVKVTQSSRYLVKRTGEKVFLECVQDMDHENMFWYRQDPGLGLRLIYFSYDVKMKEKGDIPEGYSVSREKKERFSLILESASTNQTSMYLCASSQGQAPGELFFGEGSRLTVL.